This T cell receptor (beta chain) was captured by sequencing in a study of T cell responses to AZD1222 COVID-19 vaccine. Study background: Second-dose intervals near 4 or 12 weeks were combined.

As to this clone: Its antigen remains unknown.

Profiling relied on immunoSEQ multiplex PCR, and the TCRdb table lists in-frame clones only, not all of them. The sample includes 150,000 to 200,000 clones, nearly 95% of them seen just once. CDR1 MNHEY and CDR2 SVGAGI come from the germline V gene. The V end was cut by 0 bases, the J end by 5 bases, with 10 bases between. This CDR3 has 14 residues. Study-wide results and caveats: Distributed over spike, vaccine-associated CD4 TCRs predominated at 160-218 and 743-854. The sample set comprised mostly white British donors with more females, and clonal diversity was possibly underestimated.

The genes are TRBV6-5 and TRBJ1-2; tentative D call: TRBD1 (5 bases). The source material was peripheral blood, sampled on day 0 of AZD1222 vaccination. The receptor was derived from an adult in good health. The CDR3 bases are TGTGCCAGCAGTTACTCTAGGACAAGTTATGGCTACACCTTC. Translated: CASSYSRTSYGYTF.